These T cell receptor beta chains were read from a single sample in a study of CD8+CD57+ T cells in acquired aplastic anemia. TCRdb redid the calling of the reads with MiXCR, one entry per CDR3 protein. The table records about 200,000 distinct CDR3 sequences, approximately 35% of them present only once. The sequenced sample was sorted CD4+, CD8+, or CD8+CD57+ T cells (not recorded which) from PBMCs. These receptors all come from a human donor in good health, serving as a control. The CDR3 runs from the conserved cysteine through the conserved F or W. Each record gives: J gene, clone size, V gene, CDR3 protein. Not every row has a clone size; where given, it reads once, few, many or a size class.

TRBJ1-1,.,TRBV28,CVAKGITEAFF
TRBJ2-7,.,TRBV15,CATSRDVGAGGQYF
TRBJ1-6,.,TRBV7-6,CASSLARVGSPLHF
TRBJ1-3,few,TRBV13,CASSFFIGGSTIYF
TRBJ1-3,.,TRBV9,CASSVRRPKGGNTIYF
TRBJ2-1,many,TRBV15,CATSRGGTAYEQFF
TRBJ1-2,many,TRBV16,CASSQSTGSYGYTF
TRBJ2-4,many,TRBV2,CASRALGLGKNIQYF
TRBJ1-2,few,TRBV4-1,CASSRPLAGYTF
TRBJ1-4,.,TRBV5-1,CASRPGQGGEKLFF
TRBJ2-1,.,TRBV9,CASSASAHNEQFF
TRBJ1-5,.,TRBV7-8,CASSFDGDQPQHF
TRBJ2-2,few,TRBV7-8,CASSLRVVLTGELFF
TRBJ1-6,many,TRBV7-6,CASAQHNSPLHF
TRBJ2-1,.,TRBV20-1,CTARQGPYNEQFF
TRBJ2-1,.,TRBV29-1,CSVAGPSSYNEQFF
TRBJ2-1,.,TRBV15,CATSSPGLEHNEQFF
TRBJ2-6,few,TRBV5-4,CASSLGHGRAPSGANVLTF
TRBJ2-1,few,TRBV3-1,CASSQDRRDRGRNEQFF
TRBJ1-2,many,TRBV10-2,CASSKQSGQLNYGYTF
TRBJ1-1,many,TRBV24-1,CATSDRGTAFF
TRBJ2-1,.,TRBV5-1,CASSLLSFSYNEQFF
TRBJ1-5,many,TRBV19,CASSSDRLWFQHF
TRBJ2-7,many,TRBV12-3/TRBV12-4,CASSPGQGRYEQYF
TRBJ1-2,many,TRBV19,CASTDRGDGYTF
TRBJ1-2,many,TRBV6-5,CASSYRPREGYTF
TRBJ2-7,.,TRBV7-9,CASSSGLAGTYEQYF
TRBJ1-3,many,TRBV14,CASSQGQGRIYF
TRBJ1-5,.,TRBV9,CASSPGGSNQPQHF
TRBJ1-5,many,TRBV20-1,CSAREGRQGNQPQHF
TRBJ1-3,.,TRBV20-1,CSASPGSSSGDTIYF
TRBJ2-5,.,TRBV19,CASSLSGGSQYF
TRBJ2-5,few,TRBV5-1,CASSPGGTSGGAGETQYF
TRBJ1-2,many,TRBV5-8,CASSKQSGVVGYTF
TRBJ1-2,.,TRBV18,CASSSAGPSNYGYTF
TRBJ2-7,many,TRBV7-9,CASSLVTTGAYDPSYEQYF
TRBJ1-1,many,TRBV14,CASSQVQVPGTEAFF
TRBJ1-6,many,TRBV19,CASSMSQVGHSPLHF
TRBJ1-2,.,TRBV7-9,CASSLWTGTGAGNTF
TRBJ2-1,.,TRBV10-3,CAISGTRRDNEQFF
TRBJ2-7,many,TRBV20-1,CSARVGSGGANEQYF
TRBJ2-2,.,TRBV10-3,CAIRGGTGNGEPFF
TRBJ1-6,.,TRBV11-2,CASSFRGQGSPLHF
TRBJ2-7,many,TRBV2,CASSPGGTTHKQYF
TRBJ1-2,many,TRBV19,CASSNPTGTYGYTF
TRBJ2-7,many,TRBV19,CASSIEGQETYEQYF
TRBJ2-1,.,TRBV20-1,CSAVQDRGGYNEQFF
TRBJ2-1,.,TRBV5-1,CASSLSPLLAGGYNEQFF
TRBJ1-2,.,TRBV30,CAWSGPLGIPNYGCTF
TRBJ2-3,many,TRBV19,CASGAGLGSTDTQYF
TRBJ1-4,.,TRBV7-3,CASSFGQIEKLFF
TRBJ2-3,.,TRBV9,CASSVEVWGAQGDTQYF
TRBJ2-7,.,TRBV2,CASMASGAYEQYF
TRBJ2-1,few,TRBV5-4,CASSLAQGSGNSYNEQFF